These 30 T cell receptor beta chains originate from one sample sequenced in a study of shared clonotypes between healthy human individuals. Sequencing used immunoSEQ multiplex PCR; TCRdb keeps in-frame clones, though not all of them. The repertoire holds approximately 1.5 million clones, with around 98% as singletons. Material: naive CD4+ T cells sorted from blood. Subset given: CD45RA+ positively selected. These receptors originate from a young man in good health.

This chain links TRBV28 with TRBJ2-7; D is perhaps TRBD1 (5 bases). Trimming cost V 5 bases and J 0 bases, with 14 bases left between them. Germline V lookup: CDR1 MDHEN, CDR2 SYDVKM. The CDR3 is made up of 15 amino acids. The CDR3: CASSQGTVLSYEQYF. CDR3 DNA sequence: TGTGCCAGCAGTCAGGGCACTGTCCTCTCCTACGAGCAGTACTTC.

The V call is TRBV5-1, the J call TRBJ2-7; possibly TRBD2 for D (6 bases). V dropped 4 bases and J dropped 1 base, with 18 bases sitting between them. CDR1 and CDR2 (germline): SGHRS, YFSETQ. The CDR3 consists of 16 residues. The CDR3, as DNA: TGCGCCAGCAGCCCCTCGCCCCCGGGACTTTCCTACGAGCAGTACTTC. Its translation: CASSPSPPGLSYEQYF.

The CDR3 reads CASSSGGTTSYEQYF. The DNA for the CDR3 is TGTGCCAGCAGTTCAGGCGGGACAACCTCCTACGAGCAGTACTTC. This chain joins TRBV28 and TRBJ2-7; either TRBD1 or TRBD2 may supply D (6 bases each). The CDR3 is 15 residues long. Trimming shortened V by 4 bases and J by 0 bases, and 13 bases separated the two germline ends. Per germline, CDR1 MDHEN and CDR2 SYDVKM.

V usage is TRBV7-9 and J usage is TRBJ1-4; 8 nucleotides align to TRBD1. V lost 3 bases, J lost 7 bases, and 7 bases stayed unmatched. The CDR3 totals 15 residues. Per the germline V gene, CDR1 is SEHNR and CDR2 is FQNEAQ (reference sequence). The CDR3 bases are TGTGCCAGCAGCTTCATCCCAGGGGGCAGTGAAAAACTGTTTTTT. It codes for CASSFIPGGSEKLFF.

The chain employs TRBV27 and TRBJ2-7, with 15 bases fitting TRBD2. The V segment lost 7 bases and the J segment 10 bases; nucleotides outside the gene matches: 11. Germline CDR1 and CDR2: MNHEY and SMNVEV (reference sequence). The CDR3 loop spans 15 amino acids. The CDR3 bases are TGTGCCAGCACTCTCCACGGACTAGCGGGAGGGCGACAGTACTTC. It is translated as CASTLHGLAGGRQYF.

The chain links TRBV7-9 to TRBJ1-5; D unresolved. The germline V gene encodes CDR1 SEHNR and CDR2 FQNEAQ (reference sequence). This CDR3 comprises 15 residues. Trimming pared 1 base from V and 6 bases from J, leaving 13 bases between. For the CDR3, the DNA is TGTGCCAGCAGCTTAGGATCAGGAAAAGGTCAGCCCCAGCATTTT. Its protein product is CASSLGSGKGQPQHF.

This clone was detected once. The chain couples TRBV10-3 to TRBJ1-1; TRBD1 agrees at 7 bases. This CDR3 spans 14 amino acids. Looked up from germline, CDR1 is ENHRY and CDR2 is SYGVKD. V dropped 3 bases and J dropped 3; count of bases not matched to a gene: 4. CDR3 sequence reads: CAISEQGTDTEAFF. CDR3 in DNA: TGTGCCATCAGTGAACAGGGGACGGACACTGAAGCTTTCTTT.

CDR3 nucleotides: TGTGCCAGCAGCTGGGGACTAGCGGGAGGGCGGCGTACCGGGGAGCTGTTTTTT. It yields the protein CASSWGLAGGRRTGELFF. The gene calls are TRBV7-2 and TRBJ2-2; 16 bases match TRBD2. V shed 4 bases, J shed 5 bases, and the junction held 7 bases outside the gene matches. The CDR3 sequence is 18 residues long. CDR1 is SGHTA and CDR2 is FQGNSA in the germline V gene.

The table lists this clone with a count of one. This CDR3 reads CASSQDSTRGSYNEQFF. The CDR3 DNA sequence: TGTGCCAGCAGCCAAGATTCTACCCGCGGGAGCTACAATGAGCAGTTCTTC. The rearrangement joins TRBV4-2 to TRBJ2-1; TRBD2 agrees at 7 bases. V lost 0 bases to trimming and J lost 3 bases; unmatched junction nucleotides: 8. CDR1 and CDR2 from the germline V gene are LGHNA and YNFKEQ. The CDR3 has 17 amino acids.

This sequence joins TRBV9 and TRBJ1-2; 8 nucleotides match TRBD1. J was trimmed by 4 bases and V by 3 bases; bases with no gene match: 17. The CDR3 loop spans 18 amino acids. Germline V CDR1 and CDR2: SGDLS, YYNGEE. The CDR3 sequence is CASSASIRAGGASYGYTF. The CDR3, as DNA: TGTGCCAGCAGCGCCTCGATAAGGGCAGGGGGCGCTTCCTATGGCTACACCTTC.

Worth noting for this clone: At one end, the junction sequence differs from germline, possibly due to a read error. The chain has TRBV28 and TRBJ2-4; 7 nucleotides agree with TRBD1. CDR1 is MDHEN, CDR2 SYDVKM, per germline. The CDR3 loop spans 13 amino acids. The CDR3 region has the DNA TGTGCCACCAGTCAGGGGGTTAAAAACATTCAGTACTTC. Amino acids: CATSQGVKNIQYF. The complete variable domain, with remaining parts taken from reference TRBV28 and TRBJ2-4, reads DVKVTQSSRYLVKRTGEKVFLECVQDMDHENMFWYRQDPGLGLRLIYFSYDVKMKEKGDIPEGYSVSREKKERFSLILESASTNQTSMYLCATSQGVKNIQYFGAGTRLSVL.

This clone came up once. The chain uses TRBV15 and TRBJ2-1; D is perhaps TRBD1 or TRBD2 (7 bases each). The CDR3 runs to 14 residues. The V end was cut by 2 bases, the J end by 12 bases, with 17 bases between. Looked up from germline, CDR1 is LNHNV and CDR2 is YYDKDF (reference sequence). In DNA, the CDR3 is TGTGCCACCAGCAGACTAGCGGACTACAGGGGGCAGTTCTTC. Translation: CATSRLADYRGQFF.

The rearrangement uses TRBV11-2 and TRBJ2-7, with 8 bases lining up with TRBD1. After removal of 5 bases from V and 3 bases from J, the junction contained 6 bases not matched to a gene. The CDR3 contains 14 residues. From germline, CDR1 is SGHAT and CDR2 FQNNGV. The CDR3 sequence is CASSQGTGDYEQYF. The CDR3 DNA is TGTGCCAGCAGCCAAGGGACAGGAGACTACGAGCAGTACTTC.

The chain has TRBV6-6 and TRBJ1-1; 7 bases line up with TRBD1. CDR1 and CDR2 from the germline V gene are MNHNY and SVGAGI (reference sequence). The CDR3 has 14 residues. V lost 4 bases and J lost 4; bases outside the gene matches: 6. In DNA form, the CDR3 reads TGTGCCAGCAGTTCGACAGGGTTGGGCACTGAAGCTTTCTTT. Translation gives CASSSTGLGTEAFF.

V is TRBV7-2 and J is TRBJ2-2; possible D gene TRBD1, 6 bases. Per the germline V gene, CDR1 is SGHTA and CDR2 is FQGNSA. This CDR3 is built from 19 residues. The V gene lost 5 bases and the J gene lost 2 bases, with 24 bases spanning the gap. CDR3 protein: CASSPDDRSVYPNTGELFF. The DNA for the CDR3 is TGTGCCAGCAGCCCAGACGACAGGAGCGTCTATCCCAACACCGGGGAGCTGTTTTTT. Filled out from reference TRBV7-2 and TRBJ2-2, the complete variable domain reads GAGVSQSPSNKVTEKGKDVELRCDPISGHTALYWYRQSLGQGLEFLIYFQGNSAPDKSGLPSDRFSAERTGGSVSTLTIQRTQQEDSAVYLCASSPDDRSVYPNTGELFFGEGSRLTVL.

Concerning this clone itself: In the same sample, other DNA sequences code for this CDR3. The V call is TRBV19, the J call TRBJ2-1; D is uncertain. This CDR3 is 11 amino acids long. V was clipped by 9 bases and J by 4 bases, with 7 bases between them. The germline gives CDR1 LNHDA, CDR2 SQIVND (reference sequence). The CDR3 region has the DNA TGTGCCAGCAGAATTTACAATGAGCAGTTCTTC. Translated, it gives CASRIYNEQFF. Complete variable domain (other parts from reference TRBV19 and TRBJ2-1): DGGITQSPKYLFRKEGQNVTLSCEQNLNHDAMYWYRQDPGQGLRLIYYSQIVNDFQKGDIAEGYSVSREKKESFPLTVTSAQKNPTAFYLCASRIYNEQFFGPGTRLTVL.

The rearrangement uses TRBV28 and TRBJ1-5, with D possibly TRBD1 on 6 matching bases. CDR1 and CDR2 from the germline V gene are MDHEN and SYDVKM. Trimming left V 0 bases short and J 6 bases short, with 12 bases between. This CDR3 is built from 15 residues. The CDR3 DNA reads TGTGCCAGCAGTTTATGGGTACAGGGAAGTCAGCCCCAGCATTTT. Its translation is CASSLWVQGSQPQHF.

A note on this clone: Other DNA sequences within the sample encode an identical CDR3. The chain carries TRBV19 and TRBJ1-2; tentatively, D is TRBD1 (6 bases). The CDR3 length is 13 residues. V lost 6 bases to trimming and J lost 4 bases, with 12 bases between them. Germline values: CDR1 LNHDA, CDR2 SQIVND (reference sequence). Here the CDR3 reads CASSPQGSYGYTF. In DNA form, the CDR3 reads TGTGCCAGTAGCCCACAGGGCAGCTATGGCTACACCTTC.

CDR3 sequence: CASKGTTGELFF. In nucleotides, the CDR3 is TGTGCCAGCAAAGGGACGACCGGGGAGCTGTTTTTT. V usage is TRBV7-9 and J usage is TRBJ2-2; D assignment may be TRBD1 or TRBD2 (5 bases each). Germline loops: CDR1 SEHNR, CDR2 FQNEAQ (reference sequence). V lost 7 bases and J 5 bases, leaving 8 bases between the germline ends. The CDR3 sequence is 12 residues long.

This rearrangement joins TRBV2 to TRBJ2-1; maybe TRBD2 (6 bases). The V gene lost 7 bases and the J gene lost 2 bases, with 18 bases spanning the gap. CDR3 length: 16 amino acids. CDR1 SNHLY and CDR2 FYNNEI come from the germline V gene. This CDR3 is CASTTRGRETYNEQFF. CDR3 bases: TGTGCCAGCACCACCCGAGGGCGGGAAACCTACAATGAGCAGTTCTTC.

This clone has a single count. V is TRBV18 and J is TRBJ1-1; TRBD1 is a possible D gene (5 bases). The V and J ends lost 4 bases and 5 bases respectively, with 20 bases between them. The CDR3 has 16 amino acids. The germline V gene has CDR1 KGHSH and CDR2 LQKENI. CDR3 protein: CASSLSRAGKNTEAFF. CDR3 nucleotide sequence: TGTGCCAGCTCACTCTCTAGGGCAGGGAAGAATACTGAAGCTTTCTTT.

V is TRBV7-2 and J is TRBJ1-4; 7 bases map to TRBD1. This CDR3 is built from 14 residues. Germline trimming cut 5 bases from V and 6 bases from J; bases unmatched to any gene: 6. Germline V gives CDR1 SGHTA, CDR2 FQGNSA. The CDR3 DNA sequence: TGTGCCAGCAGCCCAGGGACAGCATATGAAAAACTGTTTTTT. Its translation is CASSPGTAYEKLFF.

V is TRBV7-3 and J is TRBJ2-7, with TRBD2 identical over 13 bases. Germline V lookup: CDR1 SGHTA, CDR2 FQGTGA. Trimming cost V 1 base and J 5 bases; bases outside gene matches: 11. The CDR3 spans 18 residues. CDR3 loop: CASSLSPGLAGDQNEQYF. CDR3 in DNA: TGTGCCAGCAGCTTAAGCCCCGGACTAGCGGGAGATCAAAACGAGCAGTACTTC.

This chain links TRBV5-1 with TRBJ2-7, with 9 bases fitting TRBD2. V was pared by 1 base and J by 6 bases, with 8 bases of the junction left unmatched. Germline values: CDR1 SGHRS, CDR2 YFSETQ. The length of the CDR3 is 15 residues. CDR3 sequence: CASSLTTSGRSEQYF. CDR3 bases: TGCGCCAGCAGCTTGACTACGAGCGGGAGGTCCGAGCAGTACTTC.

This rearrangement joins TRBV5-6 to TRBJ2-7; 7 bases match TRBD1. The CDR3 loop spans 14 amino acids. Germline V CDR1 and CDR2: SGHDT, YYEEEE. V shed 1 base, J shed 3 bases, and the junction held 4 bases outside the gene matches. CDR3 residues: CASSLRQGLYEQYF. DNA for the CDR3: TGTGCCAGCAGCTTGAGACAGGGTCTCTACGAGCAGTACTTC.

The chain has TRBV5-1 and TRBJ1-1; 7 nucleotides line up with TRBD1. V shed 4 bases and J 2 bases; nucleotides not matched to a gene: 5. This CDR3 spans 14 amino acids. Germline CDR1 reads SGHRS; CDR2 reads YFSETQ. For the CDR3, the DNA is TGCGCCAGCAGCCCGGACAGGCCAAACACTGAAGCTTTCTTT. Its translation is CASSPDRPNTEAFF. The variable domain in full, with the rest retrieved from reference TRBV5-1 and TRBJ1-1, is KAGVTQTPRYLIKTRGQQVTLSCSPISGHRSVSWYQQTPGQGLQFLFEYFSETQRNKGNFPGRFSGRQFSNSRSEMNVSTLELGDSALYLCASSPDRPNTEAFFGQGTRLTVV.

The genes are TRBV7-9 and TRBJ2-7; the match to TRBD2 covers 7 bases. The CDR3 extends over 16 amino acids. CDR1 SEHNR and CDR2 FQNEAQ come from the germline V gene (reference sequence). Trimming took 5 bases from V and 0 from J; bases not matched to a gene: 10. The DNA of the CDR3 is TGTGCCAGCAGCACCCGGGAGGAGCGGGCCTCCTACGAGCAGTACTTC. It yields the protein CASSTREERASYEQYF.

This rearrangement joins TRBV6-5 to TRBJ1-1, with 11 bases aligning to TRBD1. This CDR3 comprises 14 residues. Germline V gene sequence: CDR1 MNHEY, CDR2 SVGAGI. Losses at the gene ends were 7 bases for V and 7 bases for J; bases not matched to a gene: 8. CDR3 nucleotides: TGTGCCAGCAACGAGGGGGACAGGGGGTATGAAGCTTTCTTT. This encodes CASNEGDRGYEAFF.

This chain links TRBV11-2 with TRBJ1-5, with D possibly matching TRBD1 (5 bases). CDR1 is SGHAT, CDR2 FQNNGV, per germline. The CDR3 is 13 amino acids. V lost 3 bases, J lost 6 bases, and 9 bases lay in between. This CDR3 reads CASSLQGSQPQHF. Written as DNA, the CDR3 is TGTGCCAGCAGCTTGCAGGGTTCTCAGCCCCAGCATTTT.

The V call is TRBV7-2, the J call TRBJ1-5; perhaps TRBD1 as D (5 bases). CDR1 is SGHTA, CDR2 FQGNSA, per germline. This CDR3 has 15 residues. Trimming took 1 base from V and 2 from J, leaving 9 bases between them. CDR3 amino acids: CASSLEGRGNQPQHF. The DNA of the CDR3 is TGTGCCAGCAGCTTAGAGGGCAGGGGCAATCAGCCCCAGCATTTT.